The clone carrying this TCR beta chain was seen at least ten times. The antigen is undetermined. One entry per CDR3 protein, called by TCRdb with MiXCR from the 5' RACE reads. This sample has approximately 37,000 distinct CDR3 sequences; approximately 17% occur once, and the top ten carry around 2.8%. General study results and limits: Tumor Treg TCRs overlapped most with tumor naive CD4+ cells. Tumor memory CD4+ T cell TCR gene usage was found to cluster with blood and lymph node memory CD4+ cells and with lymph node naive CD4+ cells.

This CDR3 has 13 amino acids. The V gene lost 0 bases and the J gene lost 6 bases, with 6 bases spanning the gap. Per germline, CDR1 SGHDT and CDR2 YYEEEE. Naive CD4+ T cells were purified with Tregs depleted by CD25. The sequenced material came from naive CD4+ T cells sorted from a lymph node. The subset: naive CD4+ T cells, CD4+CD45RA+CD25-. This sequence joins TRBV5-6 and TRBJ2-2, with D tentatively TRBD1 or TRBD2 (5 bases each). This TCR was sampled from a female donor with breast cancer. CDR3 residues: CASSLVGAGELFF. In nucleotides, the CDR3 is TGTGCCAGCAGCTTGGTGGGGGCCGGGGAGCTGTTTTTT.